Listed below are T cell receptor beta chains from one sample, sequenced in a study of cytomegalovirus exposure and HLA in healthy donors. Sequencing used immunoSEQ multiplex PCR; TCRdb keeps in-frame clones, though not all of them. The sample holds over 150,000 clones; more than 80% are singletons and the top ten take roughly 0.65%. Sequenced sample: PBMCs. These receptors originate from a boy aged 10-17 years in good health and CMV-seronegative. CDR3s include the opening cysteine and the closing phenylalanine or tryptophan. The D gene is left open where the match is weak. Where a row states a size, it is once, few, many or the class of an expanded clone; other rows omit it.

clone size	D gene	V gene	J gene	CDR3 DNA	CDR3 protein
.	.	TRBV7-3	TRBJ2-1	TGTGCCAGCAGCTTAGCGGGGCTAAACAATGAGCAGTTCTTC	CASSLAGLNNEQFF
.	.	TRBV4-3	TRBJ2-7	TGCGCCAGCAGCCAGGCTGGAGGACAGTCCTCCTACGAGCAGTACTTC	CASSQAGGQSSYEQYF
.	TRBD2	TRBV7-3	TRBJ2-1	TGTGCCAGCAGCTTATTAGGCGGGAGGATCGACAATGAGCAGTTCTTC	CASSLLGGRIDNEQFF
.	.	TRBV4-1	TRBJ2-7	TGCGCCAGCAGCCAAGTTCAGGCCCTCTCCTACGAGCAGTACTTC	CASSQVQALSYEQYF
.	.	TRBV5-1	TRBJ2-1	TGCGCCAGCAGCCCCGGACACTACTCGAACAATGAGCAGTTCTTC	CASSPGHYSNNEQFF
.	TRBD1	TRBV29-1	TRBJ1-4	TGCAGCGGGGGACAGGTGAATGAAAAACTGTTTTTT	CSGGQVNEKLFF
.	.	TRBV29-1	TRBJ2-2	TGCAGCGTGACAGGGAACACCGGGGAGCTGTTTTTT	CSVTGNTGELFF
once	.	TRBV7-8	TRBJ2-5	TGTGCCAGCAGCTCAGGACACCGGGAGACCCAGTACTTC	CASSSGHRETQYF
.	.	TRBV29-1	TRBJ2-3	TGCAGCGTTGAGTCGAGCGTCGATACGCAGTATTTT	CSVESSVDTQYF
.	TRBD2	TRBV6-6	TRBJ2-2	TGTGCCAGCAGTTACTTAGCGGGAGCGCGGACCGGGGAGCTGTTTTTT	CASSYLAGARTGELFF
.	.	TRBV6-6	TRBJ2-7	TGTGCCAGCAGTTACTCACAGACGGAAACCTACGAGCAGTACTTC	CASSYSQTETYEQYF
.	TRBD2	TRBV11-2	TRBJ2-1	TGTGCCAGCAGCTTAGCGACTAGCGCCGACAATGAGCAGTTCTTC	CASSLATSADNEQFF
.	.	TRBV5-4	TRBJ1-1	TGTGCCAGCAGCCCCAGGACGGCGGGGACTGAAGCTTTCTTT	CASSPRTAGTEAFF
once	TRBD2	TRBV12-5	TRBJ2-1	TGTGCTAGTGGTTTGGCACTAGCGGGAGGACACAATGAGCAGTTCTTC	CASGLALAGGHNEQFF
few	TRBD1	TRBV30	TRBJ1-3	TGTGCCTGGAGTCCAGGGGGAACTGGAAACACCATATATTTT	CAWSPGGTGNTIYF
few	.	TRBV7-9	TRBJ2-2	TGTGCCAGCAGTATTCAGGGTCCCGGGGAGCTGTTTTTT	CASSIQGPGELFF
.	.	TRBV28	TRBJ2-7	TGTGCCAGCGTCGGGCGCGGGTCTTACTACGAGCAGTACTTC	CASVGRGSYYEQYF
.	TRBD1	TRBV7-9	TRBJ1-4	TGTTCCAGCAGCTTAGGGACAGGTTCTAATGAAAAACTGTTTTTT	CSSSLGTGSNEKLFF
few	.	TRBV5-1	TRBJ2-3	TGCGCCAGCAGCCAGGCGGGGGCTTTCGCAGATACGCAGTATTTT	CASSQAGAFADTQYF
.	.	TRBV28	TRBJ2-3	TGTGCCAGCAGTTTCTCAATTACTCAGGGTTCTAGCACAGATACGCAGTATTTT	CASSFSITQGSSTDTQYF
.	TRBD2	TRBV7-3	TRBJ2-1	TGTGCCAGCAGCTTAGGGACTAGCGGCTACAATGAGCAGTTCTTC	CASSLGTSGYNEQFF
.	.	TRBV6-1	TRBJ2-4	TGTGCCAGCAGCCCCCTCCGGACAATTGTAGGCATTCAGTACTTC	CASSPLRTIVGIQYF
.	.	TRBV14	TRBJ1-1	TGTGCCAGCAGCCAAGGGGGCGCGGCGAACACTGAAGCTTTCTTT	CASSQGGAANTEAFF
.	.	TRBV4-1	TRBJ1-4	TGCGCCAGCAGCCAAACGTTCAGGGTCGATGAAAAACTGTTTTTT	CASSQTFRVDEKLFF
.	TRBD1	TRBV27	TRBJ1-3	TGTGCCAGCAGTCCCGGGACAGGGATTCTGGGCTCTCGAAACACCATATATTTT	CASSPGTGILGSRNTIYF
.	.	TRBV5-5	TRBJ1-1	TGTGCCAGCAGCTTGTACGCAGACATGAACACTGAAGCTTTCTTT	CASSLYADMNTEAFF
.	.	TRBV7-3	TRBJ2-1	TGTGCCAGCAGCTTGATGGGCGGACTCAACAATGAGCAGTTCTTC	CASSLMGGLNNEQFF
.	TRBD1	TRBV7-9	TRBJ1-1	TGTGCCAGCAGCCGAGGGACAGGGGTGAACACTGAAGCTTTCTTT	CASSRGTGVNTEAFF
.	.	TRBV7-9	TRBJ2-5	TGTTCCAGCAGCTCACAAGAGACCCAGTACTTC	CSSSSQETQYF
.	.	TRBV4-1	TRBJ1-4	TGCGCCAGCAGCCAAGTTCCGGGATCTAATGAAAAACTGTTTTTT	CASSQVPGSNEKLFF
.	.	TRBV9	TRBJ1-1	TGTGCCAGCAGCGTAGCTACGGGGGCTGAAGCTTTCTTT	CASSVATGAEAFF
once	.	TRBV7-9	TRBJ2-1	TGTGCCAGCAGTTCAACCCAAACAGGGATCCAGCAGTTCTTC	CASSSTQTGIQQFF
few	TRBD2	TRBV9	TRBJ2-7	TGTGCCAGCAGCGTAGGCCTAGCGGGAGTAGGGTACGAGCAGTACTTC	CASSVGLAGVGYEQYF